This TCR beta chain was captured by sequencing in a study of blood T cells in healthy people across ages. This CDR3 has 14 amino acids. V dropped 6 bases and J dropped 5; count of bases not matched to a gene: 10. Per germline, CDR1 MNHEY and CDR2 SVGAGI. Findings and caveats of the study: The fall in TCR beta diversity per million T cells was roughly linear with age. Diversity was higher, and naive CD4+ cells more numerous, in long-lived donors than in aged donors.

With regard to this clonotype: Its antigen is undetermined.

With each sample, at least 5 micrograms of total RNA were extracted. With a J-beta primer mix and a sample-barcoded 5' primer, a second PCR ran roughly 6 to 12 cycles. MiXCR was run by TCRdb on the 5' RACE reads, yielding one entry per CDR3 protein. Of 850,000 to 1,100,000 distinct CDR3 sequences in the sample, more than 30% were seen once. The V gene is TRBV6-5, the J gene TRBJ2-7, with 7 bases aligning to TRBD1. This receptor was identified in a man between 18 and 29 years old in good health. The sequenced sample was blood. The CDR3 DNA sequence: TGTGCCAGCAGCCACCGGGACAGTAGCAACGAGCAGTACTTC. Translation: CASSHRDSSNEQYF.